This TCR beta chain is from a study of cytomegalovirus exposure and HLA in healthy donors. Overall study findings and caveats: Versus the roughly 700-donor mean, an Asian-associated ancestry cluster reportedly showed fewer N-insertions in a later analysis. Most TCR sequences were uncommon, yet certain public TCRs appeared in many donors. The listing of about 150 TCR beta chains classed them as cytomegalovirus-associated.

While unrecorded immune exposures were likely, the donors were nominally healthy when sampled. It was with 60 Vbeta and 13 Jbeta primers that the PCR ran. Here immunoSEQ multiplex PCR was the method, and the copy in TCRdb shows in-frame clones only, minus some. The sample gives 50,000 to 55,000 clones, around 50% of which show up once; roughly 10% is in the top ten. The V gene's germline CDR1 is SGHTA and CDR2 FQGNSA. The CDR3 is 14 amino acids. The V and J ends lost 8 bases and 2 bases, in that order; junction bases with no gene match: 8. This clone was found a few times. Its specificity is not known.

Sequenced: PBMCs. This sequence originates from a human donor in good health. The chain carries TRBV7-2 and TRBJ1-1, with 7 bases fitting TRBD1. CDR3 DNA: TGTGCCAGCGGGCAGGGGGGAATTAACACTGAAGCTTTCTTT. This translates into CASGQGGINTEAFF.